This T cell receptor beta chain originates from a study of CD8 T cells in ankylosing spondylitis. Study findings and constraints: Reportedly, significant enrichment of disease-linked clones occurred in matched ankylosing spondylitis synovial fluid. What seemed typical of ankylosing spondylitis blood was a TCR beta motif built from roughly eight highly homologous variants. Researchers report that disease-linked clones proved CD8+ and relatively rare in peripheral blood.

The CDR3 is 16 residues long. With V trimmed by 4 bases and J by 3 bases, 10 bases remained unmatched. Germline V gene data show CDR1 as SGHDT and CDR2 as YYEEEE. This clonotype was seen a few times. Its antigen is not identified. Making use of molecular barcodes, quantitative 5'-RACE generated TCR beta libraries. TCRdb reprocessed the 5' RACE reads via MiXCR and lists one record per CDR3 protein. The sample contains 210,000 or so distinct CDR3 sequences, 7.5% to 9.5% of which appear only once. The sequenced material came from blood, either unsorted or a sorted T cell fraction (not recorded which). This TCR derives from a female donor with ankylosing spondylitis or in good health (not recorded which). J is TRBJ2-3 and V is TRBV5-6; TRBD2 agrees at 8 bases. The CDR3 bases are TGTGCCAGCAGCCCGGGACTAGGAGGGAATACAGATACGCAGTATTTT. Translating gives CASSPGLGGNTDTQYF.